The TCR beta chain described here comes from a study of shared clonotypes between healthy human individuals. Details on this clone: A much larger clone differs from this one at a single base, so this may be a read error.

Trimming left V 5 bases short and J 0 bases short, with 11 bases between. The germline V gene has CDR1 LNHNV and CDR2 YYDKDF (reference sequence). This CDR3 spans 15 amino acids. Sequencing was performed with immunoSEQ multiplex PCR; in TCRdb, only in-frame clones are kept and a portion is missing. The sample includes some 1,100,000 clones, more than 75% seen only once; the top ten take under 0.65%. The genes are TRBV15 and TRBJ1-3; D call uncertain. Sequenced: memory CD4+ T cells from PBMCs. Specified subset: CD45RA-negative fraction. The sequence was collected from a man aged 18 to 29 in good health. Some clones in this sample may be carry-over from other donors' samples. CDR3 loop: CATSSLGISGNTIYF. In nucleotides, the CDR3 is TGTGCCACCAGCTCCCTGGGGATCTCTGGAAACACCATATATTTT.